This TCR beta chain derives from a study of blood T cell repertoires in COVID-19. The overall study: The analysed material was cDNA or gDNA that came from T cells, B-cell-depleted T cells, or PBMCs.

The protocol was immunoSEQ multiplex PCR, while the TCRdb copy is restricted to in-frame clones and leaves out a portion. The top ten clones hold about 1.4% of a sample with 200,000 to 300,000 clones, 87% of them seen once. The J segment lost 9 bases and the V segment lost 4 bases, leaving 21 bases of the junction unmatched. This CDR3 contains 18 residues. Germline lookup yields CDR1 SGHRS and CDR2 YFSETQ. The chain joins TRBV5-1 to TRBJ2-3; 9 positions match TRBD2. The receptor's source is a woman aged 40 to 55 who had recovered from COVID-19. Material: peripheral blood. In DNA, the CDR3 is TGCGCCAGCAGCCCCAACCTGGGGACTAGCTCCCACCCTCGGACGCAGTATTTT. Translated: CASSPNLGTSSHPRTQYF.